The 20 T cell receptor beta chains in this list originate from one sample, sequenced in a study of T cell changes during pregnancy in multiple sclerosis. Here immunoSEQ multiplex PCR was the method, and the copy in TCRdb shows in-frame clones only, minus some. The sample records approximately 32,000 clones, approximately 89% being singletons. The sample here was CD8+ T cells from peripheral blood mononuclear cells, taken in the second trimester of pregnancy. Source of these receptors: a female donor with multiple sclerosis, enrolled in a pregnancy study.

In nucleotides, the CDR3 is TGTGCCAGCAACCCTCGGCCGGGACATAACTATGGCTACACCTTC. This translates into CASNPRPGHNYGYTF. V gene TRBV6-5 combines with J gene TRBJ1-2, with a weak D call TRBD1 (6 bases). The V and J ends lost 7 bases and 1 base respectively, with 16 bases between them. CDR3 size: 15 residues. Germline V gives CDR1 MNHEY, CDR2 SVGAGI.

The V gene is TRBV11-1, the J gene TRBJ1-1; D not certain. Between the trimmed V and J ends, which lost 6 bases and 5 bases, there was a span of 10 bases. This CDR3 region has 12 residues. Germline loops: CDR1 SGHAT, CDR2 FQDESV (reference sequence). This CDR3 is CASSLTATEAFF. CDR3 DNA sequence: TGTGCCAGCAGTCTAACAGCTACTGAAGCTTTCTTT.

The V call is TRBV14, the J call TRBJ2-7; 10 bases agree with TRBD2. The V gene's germline CDR1 is SGHDN and CDR2 FVKESK. Unmatched junction bases numbered 1, after V lost 6 bases and J lost 2 bases. CDR3 length: 13 residues. The CDR3 bases are TGTGCCAGCAGGCTAGCGGGAGCCTACGAGCAGTACTTC. This sequence encodes CASRLAGAYEQYF.

The CDR3 spells CASSAPARGAEGTDTQYF. The CDR3 coding sequence is TGTGCCAGCAGCGCCCCGGCCAGGGGAGCGGAGGGCACAGATACGCAGTATTTT. The V gene is TRBV9, the J gene TRBJ2-3, with D possibly matching TRBD1 (6 bases). The CDR3 is 18 amino acids. With 3 bases removed from V and 1 base from J, the gap between germline ends came to 21 bases. Germline V gene sequence: CDR1 SGDLS, CDR2 YYNGEE. The full variable domain, in which reference TRBV9 and TRBJ2-3 provide the parts outside the CDR3, is DSGVTQTPKHLITATGQRVTLRCSPRSGDLSVYWYQQSLDQGLQFLIQYYNGEERAKGNILERFSAQQFPDLHSELNLSSLELGDSALYFCASSAPARGAEGTDTQYFGPGTRLTVL.

V is TRBV14 and J is TRBJ2-3, with TRBD1 identical over 8 bases. The CDR3 totals 16 residues. V lost 0 bases and J lost 8; bases outside the gene matches: 10. Germline lookup yields CDR1 SGHDN and CDR2 FVKESK. The CDR3 loop reads CASSQDSGGSLSTQYF. The DNA for the CDR3 is TGTGCCAGCAGCCAAGATTCAGGGGGCTCCCTCTCTACGCAGTATTTT.

The gene calls are TRBV5-6 and TRBJ1-1, with 7 bases fitting TRBD1. The CDR3 totals 15 residues. Losses at the gene ends were 3 bases for V and 2 bases for J; bases not matched to a gene: 7. CDR1 is SGHDT and CDR2 is YYEEEE in the germline V gene. CDR3: CASSWGTGVNTEAFF. As DNA, the CDR3 is TGTGCCAGCAGCTGGGGAACAGGGGTTAACACTGAAGCTTTCTTT.

The chain employs TRBV30 and TRBJ2-3, with D possibly TRBD1 on 6 matching bases. The CDR3 extends over 14 amino acids. Germline CDR1 GTSNPN, CDR2 SVGIG (reference sequence). V gave up 4 bases and J gave up 6 bases, with 17 bases separating them. CDR3 loop: CAWNFPQGSDTQYF. CDR3 sequence (DNA): TGTGCCTGGAACTTCCCCCAGGGGAGCGATACGCAGTATTTT.

J is TRBJ2-5 and V is TRBV4-1, with TRBD2 matching over 8 bases. CDR3 length: 16 residues. Per the germline V gene, CDR1 is MGHRA and CDR2 is YSYEKL. The trim removed 1 base at V and 7 bases at J, leaving 11 bases unmatched. The CDR3 DNA sequence: TGCGCCAGCAGCCAAGTTGCCGGGGGGGCCTCGTGGACCCAGTACTTC. Its protein is CASSQVAGGASWTQYF.

The V gene is TRBV28, the J gene TRBJ2-7, with TRBD1 matching 12 bases. The CDR3 consists of 17 residues. V lost 4 bases and J lost 5; bases outside the gene matches: 12. Germline V gene sequence: CDR1 MDHEN, CDR2 SYDVKM. DNA of the CDR3: TGTGCCAGCAGTTGGGACAGGGGGCGCAGGGTAGTCCACGAGCAGTACTTC. Residues: CASSWDRGRRVVHEQYF.

The V call is TRBV30, the J call TRBJ2-2; 9 bases fit TRBD1. Trimming removed 1 base from V and 3 bases from J; junction bases left unmatched: 3. Germline assignment: CDR1 GTSNPN and CDR2 SVGIG (reference sequence). This CDR3 contains 15 residues. This CDR3 reads CAWSEQGADTGELFF. DNA of the CDR3: TGTGCCTGGAGTGAACAGGGGGCGGACACCGGGGAGCTGTTTTTT.

The rearrangement joins TRBV27 to TRBJ2-7; no firm D call. The germline V and J ends were trimmed by 5 bases and 4 bases, with 6 bases remaining between them. There are 11 residues in the CDR3. Germline V lookup: CDR1 MNHEY, CDR2 SMNVEV (reference sequence). The CDR3 loop reads CASSAGYEQYF. As DNA, the CDR3 is TGTGCCAGCAGTGCAGGATACGAGCAGTACTTC.

This clone has more than one count but fewer than ten. At the DNA level, this CDR3 is encoded by other sequences in the same sample as well. The genes are TRBV7-9 and TRBJ1-2, with D maybe TRBD1 (5 bases). The V and J ends lost 3 bases and 6 bases respectively, with 8 bases between them. The CDR3 sequence is 12 residues long. Germline V gives CDR1 SEHNR, CDR2 FQNEAQ (reference sequence). CDR3 DNA: TGTGCCAGCAGCTTGGGGGGAAATGGCTACACCTTC. It translates to CASSLGGNGYTF.

The chain has TRBV6-1 and TRBJ2-2, with a possible D match to TRBD1 (6 bases). V lost 3 bases, J lost 4 bases, and 12 bases lay in between. Germline V gene data show CDR1 as MNHNS and CDR2 as SASEGT. The CDR3 has 15 residues. CDR3 amino acids: CASSDYRDGTGELFF. The CDR3 bases are TGTGCCAGCAGTGATTACAGGGACGGCACCGGGGAGCTGTTTTTT.

The genes are TRBV5-6 and TRBJ2-3; TRBD1 matches 7 bases. V gave up 2 bases and J gave up 3 bases; unmatched junction bases: 6. The CDR3 totals 15 residues. The germline V gene has CDR1 SGHDT and CDR2 YYEEEE. DNA of the CDR3: TGTGCCAGCAGCTTCGGTACAGGGGTTACAGATACGCAGTATTTT. It is translated as CASSFGTGVTDTQYF.

The CDR3: CASSPTGLAGGGELFF. The CDR3 DNA reads TGTGCCAGCAGTCCCACCGGACTAGCGGGAGGCGGGGAGCTGTTTTTT. The chain combines TRBV27 with TRBJ2-2; 14 bases align to TRBD2. The CDR3 is made up of 16 amino acids. The V segment lost 5 bases and the J segment 7 bases; nucleotides outside the gene matches: 6. Looked up from germline, CDR1 is MNHEY and CDR2 is SMNVEV (reference sequence).

The chain is built from TRBV5-6 and TRBJ2-7, with D possibly being TRBD1 (5 bases). Germline lookup yields CDR1 SGHDT and CDR2 YYEEEE. This CDR3 comprises 13 residues. Trimming pared 4 bases from V and 2 bases from J, leaving 10 bases between. CDR3 nucleotides: TGTGCCAGCAGCCCCACAGGTGCCTACGAGCAGTACTTC. Translation: CASSPTGAYEQYF.

J is TRBJ2-1 and V is TRBV27, with D maybe TRBD2 (5 bases). This CDR3 has 14 residues. Germline V gives CDR1 MNHEY, CDR2 SMNVEV (reference sequence). Trimming pared 7 bases from V and 6 bases from J, leaving 16 bases between. The CDR3 is CASNPGLAGNEQFF. The CDR3 DNA reads TGTGCCAGCAACCCTGGGCTAGCCGGCAATGAGCAGTTCTTC.

This chain joins TRBV27 and TRBJ1-2; D perhaps matches TRBD1 (5 bases). Trimming removed 3 bases from V and 7 bases from J, with 18 bases in between. This CDR3 region has 15 residues. In germline, CDR1 is MNHEY, CDR2 SMNVEV (reference sequence). CDR3 sequence (DNA): TGTGCCAGCAGTTTTAGTGTAACAGGAAGGCTTGGCTACACCTTC. Encoded protein: CASSFSVTGRLGYTF.

This clone was detected only a few times. V and J are TRBV16 and TRBJ1-5, with TRBD1 matching over 9 bases. Per germline, CDR1 KGHSY and CDR2 FQNENV. V shed 4 bases and J 0 bases; nucleotides not matched to a gene: 7. The CDR3 spans 17 residues. The CDR3 is CASSLGTGNFSNQPQHF. The CDR3 DNA sequence: TGTGCCAGCAGCCTGGGGACAGGGAATTTTAGCAATCAGCCCCAGCATTTT.

The V and J genes are TRBV15 and TRBJ1-1; D not resolved. V shed 3 bases and J shed 1 base, with 12 bases lying between them. CDR3 length equals 15 residues. Germline CDR1 and CDR2: LNHNV and YYDKDF (reference sequence). CDR3 sequence: CATSRDLRANTEAFF. CDR3 DNA sequence: TGTGCCACCAGCAGGGACCTGAGGGCGAACACTGAAGCTTTCTTT. The entire variable domain, with the rest obtained from reference TRBV15 and TRBJ1-1, is as follows: DAMVIQNPRYQVTQFGKPVTLSCSQTLNHNVMYWYQQKSSQAPKLLFHYYDKDFNNEADTPDNFQSRRPNTSFCFLDIRSPGLGDTAMYLCATSRDLRANTEAFFGQGTRLTVV.